These 6 T cell receptor beta chains share one sample of origin, sequenced in a study of T cells in Graves' hyperthyroidism and ophthalmopathy. Regions amplified from RNA transcripts were the TCR beta CDR3 regions. The study used the HTBI primer set for a first-round RT-PCR of the TCR CDR3. TCRdb redid the calling of the multiplex PCR reads with MiXCR, one entry per CDR3 protein. The table includes more than 550,000 distinct CDR3 sequences, 40% to 55% detected once. Sequencing was performed on peripheral blood or thyroid tissue (not recorded which). These receptors all come from an adult man with Graves' disease, either hyperthyroidism or ophthalmopathy (not recorded which).

The chain carries TRBV2 and TRBJ2-5; the D gene is possibly TRBD1 (5 bases). The CDR3 consists of 13 residues. Germline V gene data show CDR1 as SNHLY and CDR2 as FYNNEI. V shed 5 bases and J shed 2 bases, with 9 bases lying between them. The CDR3 DNA reads TGTGCCAGCAGTAATCAGGGACAAGAGACCCAGTACTTC. This translates into CASSNQGQETQYF. Based on the CDR3 plus reference TRBV2 and TRBJ2-5, the full variable domain is EPEVTQTPSHQVTQMGQEVILRCVPISNHLYFYWYRQILGQKVEFLVSFYNNEISEKSEIFDDQFSVERPDGSNFTLKIRSTKLEDSAMYFCASSNQGQETQYFGPGTRLLVL.

The chain recombines TRBV6-1 with TRBJ1-2, with no clear D. This CDR3 spans 12 amino acids. Germline V CDR1 and CDR2: MNHNS, SASEGT. V lost 7 bases and J lost 4, with 10 bases in between. The CDR3 here is CASTQWVYGYTF. The DNA of the CDR3 is TGTGCCAGCACCCAGTGGGTCTATGGCTACACCTTC.

This clonotype has at least ten counts. Mismatch with germline at one junction end may stem from a read error. The chain uses TRBV7-6 and TRBJ2-7, with a possible D match to TRBD2 (7 bases). CDR1 is SGHVS and CDR2 is FNYEAQ in the germline V gene. This CDR3 region has 15 residues. The CDR3 coding sequence is TGTGCCAGCACCTTAGGGGGGGGAGCGGGATACGAGCAGTACTTC. This gives the protein CASTLGGGAGYEQYF.

This clonotype has just a few counts. This chain joins TRBV5-1 and TRBJ1-1, with TRBD1 as a possible D gene (6 bases). The germline V and J ends were trimmed by 4 bases and 1 base, with 17 bases remaining between them. This CDR3 spans 16 amino acids. From germline, CDR1 is SGHRS and CDR2 YFSETQ. The CDR3 DNA follows: TGCGCCAGCAGCCCCATGCCCTGGACAGAGAACACTGAAGCTTTCTTT. Amino acids: CASSPMPWTENTEAFF. Together with reference TRBV5-1 and TRBJ1-1, the CDR3 gives the full variable domain: KAGVTQTPRYLIKTRGQQVTLSCSPISGHRSVSWYQQTPGQGLQFLFEYFSETQRNKGNFPGRFSGRQFSNSRSEMNVSTLELGDSALYLCASSPMPWTENTEAFFGQGTRLTVV.

The table lists this clonotype with many counts. V and J are TRBV7-8 and TRBJ1-1; 7 bases fit TRBD1. The CDR3 runs to 17 residues. Per germline, CDR1 SGHVS and CDR2 FQNEAQ. V dropped 1 base and J dropped 4; count of bases not matched to a gene: 12. The CDR3 DNA is TGTGCCAGCAGCTTAGGAGGACAGGTGGGGCGCGGCACTGAAGCTTTCTTT. It yields the protein CASSLGGQVGRGTEAFF.

This sequence joins TRBV24-1 and TRBJ2-5; D remains unclear. V was pared by 3 bases and J by 1 base, with 14 bases between. Germline lookup yields CDR1 KGHDR and CDR2 SFDVKD. The CDR3 runs to 16 residues. CDR3: CATSDGQMAVQETQYF. The CDR3 nucleotides read TGTGCCACCAGTGATGGGCAGATGGCGGTCCAAGAGACCCAGTACTTC.